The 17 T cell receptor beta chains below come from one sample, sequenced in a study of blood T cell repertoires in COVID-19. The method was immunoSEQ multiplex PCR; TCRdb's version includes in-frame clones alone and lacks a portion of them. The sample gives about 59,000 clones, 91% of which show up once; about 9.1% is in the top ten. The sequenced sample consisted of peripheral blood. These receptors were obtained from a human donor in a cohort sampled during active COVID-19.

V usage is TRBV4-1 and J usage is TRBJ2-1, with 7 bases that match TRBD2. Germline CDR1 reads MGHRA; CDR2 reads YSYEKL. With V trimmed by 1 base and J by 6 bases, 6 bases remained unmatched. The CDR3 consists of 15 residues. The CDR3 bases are TGCGCCAGCAGCCAAGCCCTAGCGGCGGTCAATGAGCAGTTCTTC. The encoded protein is CASSQALAAVNEQFF.

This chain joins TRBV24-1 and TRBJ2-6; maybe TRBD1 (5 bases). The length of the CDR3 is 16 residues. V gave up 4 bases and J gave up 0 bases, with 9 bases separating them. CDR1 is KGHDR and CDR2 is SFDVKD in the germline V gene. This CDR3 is CATSDRTRSGANVLTF. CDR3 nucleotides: TGTGCCACCAGTGACAGGACACGCTCTGGGGCCAACGTCCTGACTTTC.

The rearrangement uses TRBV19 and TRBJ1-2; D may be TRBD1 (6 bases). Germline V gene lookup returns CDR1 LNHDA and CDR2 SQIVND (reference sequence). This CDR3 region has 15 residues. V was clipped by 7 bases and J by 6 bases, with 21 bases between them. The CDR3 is CASTIKGGAGDGYTF. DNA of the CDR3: TGTGCCAGTACCATCAAAGGGGGGGCAGGGGATGGCTACACCTTC.

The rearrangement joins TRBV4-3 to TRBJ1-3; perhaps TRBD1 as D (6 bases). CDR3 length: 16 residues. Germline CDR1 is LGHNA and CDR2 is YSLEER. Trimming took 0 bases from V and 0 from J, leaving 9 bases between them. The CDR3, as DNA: TGCGCCAGCAGCCAAGAGACAGGTTTCTCTGGAAACACCATATATTTT. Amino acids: CASSQETGFSGNTIYF.

The CDR3 loop is CASSLGSEKLFF. CDR3 DNA sequence: TGCGCCAGCTCCCTGGGGAGTGAAAAACTGTTTTTT. The chain employs TRBV10-2 and TRBJ1-4, with D unclear. There are 12 residues in the CDR3. The germline CDR1 and CDR2 sequences are WSHSY and SAAADI. Trimming shortened V by 8 bases and J by 7 bases, and 11 bases separated the two germline ends.

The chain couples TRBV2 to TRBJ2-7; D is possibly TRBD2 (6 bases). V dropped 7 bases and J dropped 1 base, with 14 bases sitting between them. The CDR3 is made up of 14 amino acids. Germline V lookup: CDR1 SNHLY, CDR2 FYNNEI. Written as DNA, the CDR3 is TGTGCCAGCAAACCGCCGGAGGGATCCTACGAGCAGTACTTC. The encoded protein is CASKPPEGSYEQYF.

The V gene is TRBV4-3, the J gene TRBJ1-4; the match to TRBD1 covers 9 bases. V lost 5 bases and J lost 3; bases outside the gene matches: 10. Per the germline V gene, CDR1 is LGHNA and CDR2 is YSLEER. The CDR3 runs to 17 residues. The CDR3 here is CASSGGTGLFSNEKLFF. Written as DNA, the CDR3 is TGCGCCAGCAGCGGTGGGACAGGGTTGTTTTCTAATGAAAAACTGTTTTTT.

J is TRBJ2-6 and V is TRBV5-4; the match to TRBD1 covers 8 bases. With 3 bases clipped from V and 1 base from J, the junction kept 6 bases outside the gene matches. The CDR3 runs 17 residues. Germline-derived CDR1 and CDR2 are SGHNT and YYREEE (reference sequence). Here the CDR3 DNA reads TGTGCCAGCAGCTGGAGGACAGGGAAGTCTGGGGCCAACGTCCTGACTTTC. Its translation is CASSWRTGKSGANVLTF.

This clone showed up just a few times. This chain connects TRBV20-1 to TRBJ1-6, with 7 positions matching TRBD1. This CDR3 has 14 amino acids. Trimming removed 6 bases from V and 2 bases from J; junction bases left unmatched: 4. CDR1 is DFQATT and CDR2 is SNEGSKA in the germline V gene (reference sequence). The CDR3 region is CSASGTAYNSPLHF. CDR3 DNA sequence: TGCAGTGCGAGTGGGACAGCCTATAATTCACCCCTCCACTTT.

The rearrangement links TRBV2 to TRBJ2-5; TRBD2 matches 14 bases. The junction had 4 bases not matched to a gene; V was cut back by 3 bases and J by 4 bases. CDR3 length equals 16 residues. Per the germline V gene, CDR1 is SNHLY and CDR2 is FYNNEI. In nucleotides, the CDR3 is TGTGCCAGCAGTGACCCCGGACTAGCGGGGGGAGAGACCCAGTACTTC. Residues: CASSDPGLAGGETQYF.

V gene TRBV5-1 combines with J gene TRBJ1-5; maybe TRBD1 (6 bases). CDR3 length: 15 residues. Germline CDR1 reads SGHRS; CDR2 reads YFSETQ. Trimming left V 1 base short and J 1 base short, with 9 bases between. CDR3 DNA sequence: TGCGCCAGCAGCTTGACAGGGAAGAGCAATCAGCCCCAGCATTTT. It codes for CASSLTGKSNQPQHF.

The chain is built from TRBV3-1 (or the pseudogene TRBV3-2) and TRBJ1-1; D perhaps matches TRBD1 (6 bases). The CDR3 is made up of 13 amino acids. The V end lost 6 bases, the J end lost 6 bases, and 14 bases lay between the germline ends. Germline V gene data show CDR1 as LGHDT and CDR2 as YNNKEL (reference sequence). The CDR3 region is CASRLENRAEAFF. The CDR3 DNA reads TGTGCCAGCAGACTGGAGAACAGGGCTGAAGCTTTCTTT.

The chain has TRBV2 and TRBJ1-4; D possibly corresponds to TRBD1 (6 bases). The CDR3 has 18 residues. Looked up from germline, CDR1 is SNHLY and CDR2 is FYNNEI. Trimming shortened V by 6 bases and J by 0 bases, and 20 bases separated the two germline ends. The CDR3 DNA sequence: TGTGCCAGCAGGGGAAGGGAACAGGGCACTGCAACTAATGAAAAACTGTTTTTT. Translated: CASRGREQGTATNEKLFF.

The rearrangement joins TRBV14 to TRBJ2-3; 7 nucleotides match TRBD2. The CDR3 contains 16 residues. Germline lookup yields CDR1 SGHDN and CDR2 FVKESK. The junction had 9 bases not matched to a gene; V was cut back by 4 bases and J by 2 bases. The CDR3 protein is CASSLSWLAATDTQYF. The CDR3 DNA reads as TGTGCCAGCAGCCTCTCCTGGCTAGCGGCCACAGATACGCAGTATTTT. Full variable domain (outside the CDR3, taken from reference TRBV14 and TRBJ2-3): EAGVTQFPSHSVIEKGQTVTLRCDPISGHDNLYWYRRVMGKEIKFLLHFVKESKQDESGMPNNRFLAERTGGTYSTLKVQPAELEDSGVYFCASSLSWLAATDTQYFGPGTRLTVL.

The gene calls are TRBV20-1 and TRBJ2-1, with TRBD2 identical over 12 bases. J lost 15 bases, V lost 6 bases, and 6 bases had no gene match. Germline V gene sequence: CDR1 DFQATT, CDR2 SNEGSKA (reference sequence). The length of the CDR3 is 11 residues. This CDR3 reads CSARRLAGVFF. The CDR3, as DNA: TGCAGTGCGCGACGACTAGCGGGAGTGTTCTTC.

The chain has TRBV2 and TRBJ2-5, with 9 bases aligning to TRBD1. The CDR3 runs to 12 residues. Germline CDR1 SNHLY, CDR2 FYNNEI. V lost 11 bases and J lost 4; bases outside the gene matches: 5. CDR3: CAGKDRGETQYF. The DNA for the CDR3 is TGTGCCGGAAAGGACAGGGGAGAGACCCAGTACTTC.

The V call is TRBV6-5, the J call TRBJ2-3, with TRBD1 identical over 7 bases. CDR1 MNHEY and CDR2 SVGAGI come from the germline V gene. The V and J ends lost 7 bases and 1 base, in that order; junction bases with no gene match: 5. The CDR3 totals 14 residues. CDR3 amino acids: CASTIGQGTDTQYF. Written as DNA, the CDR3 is TGTGCCAGCACCATAGGACAGGGCACAGATACGCAGTATTTT.